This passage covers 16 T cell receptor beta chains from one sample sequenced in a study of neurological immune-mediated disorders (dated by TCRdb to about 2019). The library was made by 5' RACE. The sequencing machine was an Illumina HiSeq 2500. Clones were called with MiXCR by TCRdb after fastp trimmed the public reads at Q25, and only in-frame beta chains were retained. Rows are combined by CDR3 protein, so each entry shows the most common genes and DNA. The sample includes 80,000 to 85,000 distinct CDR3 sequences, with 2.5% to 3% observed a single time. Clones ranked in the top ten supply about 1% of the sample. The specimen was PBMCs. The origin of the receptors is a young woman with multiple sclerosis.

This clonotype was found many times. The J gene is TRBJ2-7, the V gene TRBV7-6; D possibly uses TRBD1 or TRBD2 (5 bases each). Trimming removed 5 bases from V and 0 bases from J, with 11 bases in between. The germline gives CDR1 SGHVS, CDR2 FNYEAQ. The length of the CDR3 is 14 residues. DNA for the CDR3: TGTGCCAGCAGCGTCGGGACGCCCTCCTACGAGCAGTACTTC. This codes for CASSVGTPSYEQYF.

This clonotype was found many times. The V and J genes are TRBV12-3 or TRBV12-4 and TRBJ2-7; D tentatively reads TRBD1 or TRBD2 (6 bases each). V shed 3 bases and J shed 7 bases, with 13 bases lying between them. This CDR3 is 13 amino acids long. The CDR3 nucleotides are TGTGCCAGCAGTTTCTCGGGGGCGCGGGAGCAGTACTTC. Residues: CASSFSGAREQYF.

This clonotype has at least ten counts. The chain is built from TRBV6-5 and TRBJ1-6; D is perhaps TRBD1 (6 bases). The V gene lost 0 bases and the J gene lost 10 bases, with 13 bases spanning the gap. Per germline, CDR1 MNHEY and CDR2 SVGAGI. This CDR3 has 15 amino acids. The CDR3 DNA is TGTGCCAGCAGTTACTCGAGTCAGGGGTGGTCACCCCTCCACTTT. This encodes CASSYSSQGWSPLHF.

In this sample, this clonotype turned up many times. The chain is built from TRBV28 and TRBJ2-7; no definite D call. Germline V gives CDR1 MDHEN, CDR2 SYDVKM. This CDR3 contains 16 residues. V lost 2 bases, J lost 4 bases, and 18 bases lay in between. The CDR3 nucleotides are TGTGCCAGCAGTTTACCCCCCGACGACGGAAGTTACGAGCAGTACTTC. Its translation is CASSLPPDDGSYEQYF.

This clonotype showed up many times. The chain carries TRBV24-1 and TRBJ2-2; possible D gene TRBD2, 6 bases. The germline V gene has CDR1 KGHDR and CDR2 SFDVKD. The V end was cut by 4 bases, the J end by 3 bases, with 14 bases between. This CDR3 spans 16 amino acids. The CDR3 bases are TGTGCCACCAGTGAGCAGAGCGCGGGACACACCGGGGAGCTGTTTTTT. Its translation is CATSEQSAGHTGELFF.

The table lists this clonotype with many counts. CDR3 in amino acids: CASSFIGNEQFF. The CDR3 nucleotides are TGTGCCAGCAGCTTTATAGGTAATGAGCAGTTCTTC. The gene calls are TRBV5-6 and TRBJ2-1; D is unresolved. Germline CDR1 and CDR2: SGHDT and YYEEEE. CDR3 length: 12 residues. Trimming took off 2 bases at V and 7 bases at J, with 7 bases between the two ends.

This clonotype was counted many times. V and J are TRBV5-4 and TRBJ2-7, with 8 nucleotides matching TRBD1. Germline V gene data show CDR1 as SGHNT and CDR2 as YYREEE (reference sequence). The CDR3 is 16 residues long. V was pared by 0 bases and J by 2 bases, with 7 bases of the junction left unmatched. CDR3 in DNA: TGTGCCAGCAGCTTGGTTCAGGGGGCAAGTCCCTACGAGCAGTACTTC. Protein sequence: CASSLVQGASPYEQYF.

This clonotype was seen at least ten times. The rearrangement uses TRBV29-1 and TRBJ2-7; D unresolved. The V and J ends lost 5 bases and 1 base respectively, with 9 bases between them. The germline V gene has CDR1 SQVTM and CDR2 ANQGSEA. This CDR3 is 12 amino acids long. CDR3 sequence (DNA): TGCAGCGTTTACATCTCATCCTACGAGCAGTACTTC. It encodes CSVYISSYEQYF.

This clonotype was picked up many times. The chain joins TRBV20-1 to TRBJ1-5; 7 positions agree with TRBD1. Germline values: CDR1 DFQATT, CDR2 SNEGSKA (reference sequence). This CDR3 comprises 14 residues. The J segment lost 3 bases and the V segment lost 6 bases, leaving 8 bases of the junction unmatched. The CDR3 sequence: CSAKQGRNNQPQHF. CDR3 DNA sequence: TGCAGTGCAAAACAGGGGCGAAACAATCAGCCCCAGCATTTT.

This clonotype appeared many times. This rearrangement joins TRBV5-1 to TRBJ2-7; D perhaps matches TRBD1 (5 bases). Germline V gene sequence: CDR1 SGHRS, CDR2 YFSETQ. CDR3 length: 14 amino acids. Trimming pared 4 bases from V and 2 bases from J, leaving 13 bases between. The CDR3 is CASSKGDSAYEQYF. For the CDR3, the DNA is TGCGCCAGCAGCAAAGGGGATTCCGCCTACGAGCAGTACTTC.

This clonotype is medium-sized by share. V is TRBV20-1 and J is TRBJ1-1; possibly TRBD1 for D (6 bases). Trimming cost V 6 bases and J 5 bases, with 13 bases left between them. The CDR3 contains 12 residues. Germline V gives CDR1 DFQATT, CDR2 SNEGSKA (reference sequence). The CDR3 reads CSAPRGQTEAFF. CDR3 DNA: TGCAGTGCGCCTCGGGGGCAGACTGAAGCTTTCTTT.

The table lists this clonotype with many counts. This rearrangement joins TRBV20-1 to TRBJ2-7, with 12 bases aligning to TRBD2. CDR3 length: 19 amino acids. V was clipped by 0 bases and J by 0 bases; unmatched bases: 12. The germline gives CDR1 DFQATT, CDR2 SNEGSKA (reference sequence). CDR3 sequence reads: CSARDQYGTSGPSSYEQYF. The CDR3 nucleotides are TGCAGTGCTAGAGACCAGTATGGGACTAGCGGGCCGAGCTCCTACGAGCAGTACTTC.

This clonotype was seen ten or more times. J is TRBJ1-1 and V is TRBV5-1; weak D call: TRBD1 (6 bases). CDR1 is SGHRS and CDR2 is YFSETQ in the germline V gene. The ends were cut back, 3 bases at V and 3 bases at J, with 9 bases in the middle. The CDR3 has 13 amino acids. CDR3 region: CASSSKGDTEAFF. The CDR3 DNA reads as TGCGCCAGCAGCTCAAAGGGGGACACTGAAGCTTTCTTT. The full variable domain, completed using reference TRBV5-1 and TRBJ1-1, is KAGVTQTPRYLIKTRGQQVTLSCSPISGHRSVSWYQQTPGQGLQFLFEYFSETQRNKGNFPGRFSGRQFSNSRSEMNVSTLELGDSALYLCASSSKGDTEAFFGQGTRLTVV.

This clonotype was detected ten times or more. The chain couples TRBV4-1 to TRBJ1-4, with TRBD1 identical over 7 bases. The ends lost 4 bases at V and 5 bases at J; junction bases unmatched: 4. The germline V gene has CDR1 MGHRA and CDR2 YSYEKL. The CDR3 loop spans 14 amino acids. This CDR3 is CASSPDRPNEKLFF. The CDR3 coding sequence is TGCGCCAGCAGCCCGGACAGGCCGAATGAAAAACTGTTTTTT.

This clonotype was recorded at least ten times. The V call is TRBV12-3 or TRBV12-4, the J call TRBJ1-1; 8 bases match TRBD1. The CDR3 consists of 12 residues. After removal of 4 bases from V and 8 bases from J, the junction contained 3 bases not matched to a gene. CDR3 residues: CASSSWTGEAFF. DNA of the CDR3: TGTGCCAGCAGTTCATGGACAGGGGAAGCTTTCTTT.

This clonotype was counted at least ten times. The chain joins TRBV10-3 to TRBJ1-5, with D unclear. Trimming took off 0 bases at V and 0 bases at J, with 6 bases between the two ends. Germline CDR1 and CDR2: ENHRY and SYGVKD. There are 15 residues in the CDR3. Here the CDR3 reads CAISESSGSNQPQHF. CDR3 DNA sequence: TGTGCCATCAGTGAGTCCTCAGGTAGCAATCAGCCCCAGCATTTT.